These T cell receptor beta chains were read from a single sample in a study of shared clonotypes between healthy human individuals. The assay was immunoSEQ multiplex PCR, and TCRdb's table has in-frame clones only and misses some. The table records under 850,000 clones, roughly 72% of them present only once. The specimen was memory CD4+ T cells sorted from blood. These receptors were taken from a woman aged 25 to 39 in good health. Both conserved end residues are part of each CDR3. Fields, in order: CDR3 protein, CDR3 length, J gene, V gene.

CDR3aa: CASSEAGDLQGLGYTF
len: 16
j_gene: TRBJ1-2
v_gene: TRBV6-1

CDR3aa: CASSLVDSNEQFF
len: 13
j_gene: TRBJ2-1
v_gene: TRBV7-8

CDR3aa: CASSLGASGRTGELFF
len: 16
j_gene: TRBJ2-2
v_gene: TRBV28

CDR3aa: CASSPSSGSYNEQFF
len: 15
j_gene: TRBJ2-1
v_gene: TRBV5-1

CDR3aa: CASSYRGKNIQYF
len: 13
j_gene: TRBJ2-4
v_gene: TRBV6-6

CDR3aa: CASSYEGKAFF
len: 11
j_gene: TRBJ1-1
v_gene: TRBV6-5

CDR3aa: CASKRAGPPNEQYF
len: 14
j_gene: TRBJ2-7
v_gene: TRBV19

CDR3aa: CASRQSPYQPQHF
len: 13
j_gene: TRBJ1-5
v_gene: TRBV2

CDR3aa: CASSVGLAGGRTDTQYF
len: 17
j_gene: TRBJ2-3
v_gene: TRBV9

CDR3aa: CASRLYGSYEQYF
len: 13
j_gene: TRBJ2-7
v_gene: TRBV27

CDR3aa: CASSRLVSNTEAFF
len: 14
j_gene: TRBJ1-1
v_gene: TRBV19

CDR3aa: CSARGPAEQYF
len: 11
j_gene: TRBJ2-7
v_gene: TRBV20-1

CDR3aa: CASSYSLGTWPEAFF
len: 15
j_gene: TRBJ1-1
v_gene: TRBV6-5

CDR3aa: CASSPRGGVTYNEQFF
len: 16
j_gene: TRBJ2-1
v_gene: TRBV5-1

CDR3aa: CASSLFPGQRNTEAFF
len: 16
j_gene: TRBJ1-1
v_gene: TRBV28

CDR3aa: CSVVGLGTYEQYF
len: 13
j_gene: TRBJ2-7
v_gene: TRBV29-1

CDR3aa: CASMLYNEQFF
len: 11
j_gene: TRBJ2-1
v_gene: TRBV27

CDR3aa: CASSQPGHLSYEQYF
len: 15
j_gene: TRBJ2-7
v_gene: TRBV14

CDR3aa: CASSLPGAETQYF
len: 13
j_gene: TRBJ2-5
v_gene: TRBV28

CDR3aa: CASSQDLQGYWVLFF
len: 15
j_gene: TRBJ1-4
v_gene: TRBV4-1

CDR3aa: CASSIVETGELFF
len: 13
j_gene: TRBJ2-2
v_gene: TRBV19

CDR3aa: CASSPPSSSGAFF
len: 13
j_gene: TRBJ1-1
v_gene: TRBV7-8

CDR3aa: CASSSTGLGNQPQHF
len: 15
j_gene: TRBJ1-5
v_gene: TRBV11-2

CDR3aa: CASSKQKGDGYTF
len: 13
j_gene: TRBJ1-2
v_gene: TRBV5-1

CDR3aa: CASKDRGSEKLFF
len: 13
j_gene: TRBJ1-4
v_gene: TRBV10-2

CDR3aa: CATSRDPGADTQYF
len: 14
j_gene: TRBJ2-3
v_gene: TRBV15

CDR3aa: CASSPREFAYNEQFF
len: 15
j_gene: TRBJ2-1
v_gene: TRBV18

CDR3aa: CASSDRQGLNYGYTF
len: 15
j_gene: TRBJ1-2
v_gene: TRBV6-4

CDR3aa: CASSSLGLLVHEQYF
len: 15
j_gene: TRBJ2-7
v_gene: TRBV7-9

CDR3aa: CASKTTSGELFF
len: 12
j_gene: TRBJ2-2
v_gene: TRBV27

CDR3aa: CASGAGQGDGYTF
len: 13
j_gene: TRBJ1-2
v_gene: TRBV28